The table lists the clone carrying this T cell receptor (beta chain) with many counts. Germline and junction disagree at one end, which may indicate a read error. This entry is derived from a study of blood T cells in healthy people across ages. A second PCR, run for roughly 7 to 11 cycles, used a sample-barcoded 5' primer plus a J-beta primer mix. TCRdb passed the 5' RACE reads through MiXCR, listing each CDR3 protein once. Of 600,000 or so distinct CDR3 sequences listed, more than 45% are singletons. Germline V lookup: CDR1 SGHTA, CDR2 FQGNSA. The CDR3 runs 16 residues. The sample was blood. The chain employs TRBV7-2 and TRBJ2-5, with 14 bases identical to TRBD2. The sequence came from a man older than 75 in good health. The DNA of the CDR3 is TGTGCCAGCAGTTTAGGGACTAGCGGGGGCCAAGAGACCCAGTACTTC. Protein: CASSLGTSGGQETQYF.